This passage covers 4 T cell receptor beta chains from one sample sequenced in a study of T cell repertoires in cytomegalovirus infection. TCRdb reprocessed the reads with MiXCR, giving one entry per CDR3 protein. In the table there are fewer than 900,000 distinct CDR3 sequences, under 35% of which are singletons. Their specific antigens are unknown. This sample comprised cultured CD8+ T cells from PBMCs, obtained from culture after CMV antigen stimulation. Source of these receptors: a human donor in good health (CMV status not recorded). Some clones in this sample may be carry-over from other donors' samples.

A few counts support this clonotype. V gene TRBV7-3 combines with J gene TRBJ2-5, with TRBD2 identical over 8 bases. The germline V gene encodes CDR1 SGHTA and CDR2 FQGTGA. The CDR3 is 15 residues long. With 2 bases clipped from V and 4 bases from J, the junction kept 6 bases outside the gene matches. The CDR3 sequence is CASSLGRTSSETQYF. In nucleotides, the CDR3 is TGTGCCAGCAGCTTAGGGCGGACTAGCTCAGAGACCCAGTACTTC.

The chain is built from TRBV10-3 and TRBJ2-2, with a tentative D call TRBD1 (8 bases). Germline lookup yields CDR1 ENHRY and CDR2 SYGVKD. V lost 5 bases and J lost 3, with 16 bases in between. CDR3 length: 16 amino acids. The CDR3 region has the DNA TGTGCCATCAGTCGGGAGGACAGGGTCGACACCGGGGAGCTGTTTTTT. It specifies CAISREDRVDTGELFF.

In DNA form, the CDR3 reads TGTGCCAGCAGCTTAGGCTCCCCTGACCGAGGAGAGACCCAGTACTTC. Its translation: CASSLGSPDRGETQYF. The V and J genes are TRBV7-8 and TRBJ2-5, with D unclear. Trimming cost V 1 base and J 4 bases, with 16 bases left between them. Germline assignment: CDR1 SGHVS and CDR2 FQNEAQ. There are 16 residues in the CDR3.

This clonotype was seen a handful of times. V usage is TRBV12-3 or TRBV12-4 and J usage is TRBJ1-5, with 9 positions matching TRBD1. This CDR3 spans 14 amino acids. Trimming cost V 5 bases and J 7 bases; bases outside gene matches: 6. The CDR3 is CASSLTTGGQPQHF. The CDR3 DNA is TGTGCCAGCAGTCTCACGACAGGGGGACAGCCCCAGCATTTT.